What follows describes a single TCR beta chain. What it binds is not known. There are 15 residues in the CDR3. Germline CDR1 reads DFQATT; CDR2 reads SNEGSKA (reference sequence). Losses at the gene ends were 3 bases for V and 7 bases for J; bases not matched to a gene: 10. This record belongs to a study of T cell responses to AZD1222 COVID-19 vaccine. Findings of the study overall: Repertoires were obtained solely post-peak T cell response. After two AZD1222 doses, spike-specific TCR breadth and depth rose versus day 0. Donors were largely white British and mainly female; clonal diversity was possibly underestimated.

The protocol was immunoSEQ multiplex PCR, while the TCRdb copy is restricted to in-frame clones and leaves out a portion. The data show 100,000 to 140,000 clones, under 95% seen once. Second doses that came at about 4 or about 12 weeks were put together. Sequencing was performed on peripheral blood, taken 28 days after the second AZD1222 dose. The TCR comes from an adult who received the AZD1222 COVID-19 vaccine. This chain links TRBV20-1 with TRBJ2-7, with TRBD2 matching 12 bases. The CDR3 protein is CSASPLAGGPGEQYF. The CDR3 DNA reads TGCAGTGCTAGTCCCCTAGCGGGAGGGCCTGGAGAGCAGTACTTC.